This T cell receptor beta chain was sequenced for a study of response to subunit inactivated influenza vaccine. CDR3 size: 13 residues. The ends were cut back, 5 bases at V and 5 bases at J, with 12 bases in the middle. Germline V gene lookup returns CDR1 MNHNS and CDR2 SASEGT. Whole-study findings and limits: Authors suggested few new T cells are recruited by each seasonal influenza vaccination.

On this clonotype: Its antigen is undetermined.

Using its own MiXCR run on the RT-PCR reads, TCRdb lists one record per CDR3 protein. The sample has about 300,000 distinct CDR3 sequences, around a fifth seen once. The origin of this receptor is a man between 50 and 69 years old who received an inactivated influenza vaccine. The material sequenced was PBMCs from blood, taken less than 22 months after vaccination. The rearrangement uses TRBV6-1 and TRBJ1-2; D is undetermined. CDR3 bases: TGTGCCAGCAGTCCCGGGAGAGAGTATGGCTACACCTTC. This sequence encodes CASSPGREYGYTF.